The source of this TCR beta chain is a study of blood T cell repertoires in COVID-19. Study at large: T cells, B-cell-depleted T cells, or PBMCs provided the cDNA or gDNA that served as material.

In germline, CDR1 is MNHEY, CDR2 SVGEGT. After removal of 2 bases from V and 5 bases from J, the junction contained 10 bases not matched to a gene. This CDR3 comprises 17 residues. This clone was seen a handful of times. Original handling: Reference gene primer amplification gave nucleated cell count estimates. Here immunoSEQ multiplex PCR was the method, and the copy in TCRdb shows in-frame clones only, minus some. V and J calls plus clone size are reproduced from that table; the DNA served to infer D and trimming. The table records approximately 140,000 clones, 84% of them present only once. Sequenced material: peripheral blood. This clonotype was sampled from a human donor in a cohort sampled during active COVID-19. This rearrangement joins TRBV6-2 or TRBV6-3 to TRBJ2-3, with 10 bases fitting TRBD2. The CDR3 here is CASSYIASGGRGDTQYF. Here the CDR3 DNA reads TGTGCCAGCAGTTACATCGCTAGCGGGGGCCGAGGAGATACGCAGTATTTT.